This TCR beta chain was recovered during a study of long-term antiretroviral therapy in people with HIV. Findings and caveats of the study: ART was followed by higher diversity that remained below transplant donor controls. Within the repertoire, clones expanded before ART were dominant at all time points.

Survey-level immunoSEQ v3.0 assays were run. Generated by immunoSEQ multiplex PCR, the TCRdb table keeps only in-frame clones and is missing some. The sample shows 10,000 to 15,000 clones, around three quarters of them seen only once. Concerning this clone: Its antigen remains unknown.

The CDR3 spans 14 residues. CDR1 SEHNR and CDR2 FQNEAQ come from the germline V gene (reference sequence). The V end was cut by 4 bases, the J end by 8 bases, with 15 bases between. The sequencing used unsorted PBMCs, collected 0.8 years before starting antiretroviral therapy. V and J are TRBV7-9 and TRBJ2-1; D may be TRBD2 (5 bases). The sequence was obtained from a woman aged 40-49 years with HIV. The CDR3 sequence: CASSSPGLRDEQFF. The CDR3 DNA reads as TGTGCCAGCAGCTCCCCCGGGCTGCGGGATGAGCAGTTCTTC.